One and the same sample provided the 14 T cell receptor beta chains below, sequenced in a study of shared clonotypes between healthy human individuals. The protocol was immunoSEQ multiplex PCR, while the TCRdb copy is restricted to in-frame clones and leaves out a portion. The data hold around 990,000 clones, with roughly 80% observed a single time. Source material: memory CD4+ T cells from PBMCs. Specified subset: CD45RA-negative fraction. The receptors were gathered from a man between 18 and 29 years old in good health. Some clones in this sample may be carry-over from other donors' samples.

V usage is TRBV28 and J usage is TRBJ2-5, with a possible D match to TRBD2 (5 bases). Between the trimmed V and J ends, which lost 5 bases and 1 base, there was a span of 14 bases. The CDR3 contains 15 residues. The germline V gene has CDR1 MDHEN and CDR2 SYDVKM. CDR3 amino acids: CASSGAAGSQETQYF. DNA of the CDR3: TGTGCCAGCAGTGGCGCGGCGGGCAGCCAAGAGACCCAGTACTTC.

The chain recombines TRBV12-2 with TRBJ2-3; the table's D call of TRBD2 was not tested on the DNA. TRBV12-2 is termed a pseudogene. The CDR3 extends over 19 amino acids. DNA for the CDR3: TGTGCAAGTCGATTACGATGGACTAGCGGAATTACTTCCACAGATACGCAGTATTTT. Translated, it gives CASRLRWTSGITSTDTQYF.

This clone appeared a single time. This chain joins TRBV28 and TRBJ1-1; TRBD1 might be the D (5 bases). V lost 5 bases to trimming and J lost 5 bases, with 18 bases between them. The germline CDR1 and CDR2 sequences are MDHEN and SYDVKM. The CDR3 covers 15 residues. The CDR3 sequence: CASSPGTFPETEAFF. The CDR3 DNA reads TGTGCCAGCAGTCCAGGGACCTTCCCGGAAACTGAAGCTTTCTTT. Filled out from reference TRBV28 and TRBJ1-1, the complete variable domain reads DVKVTQSSRYLVKRTGEKVFLECVQDMDHENMFWYRQDPGLGLRLIYFSYDVKMKEKGDIPEGYSVSREKKERFSLILESASTNQTSMYLCASSPGTFPETEAFFGQGTRLTVV.

This clone was detected only a few times. The chain carries TRBV7-9 and TRBJ1-5; D may be TRBD1 (5 bases). From germline, CDR1 is SEHNR and CDR2 FQNEAQ (reference sequence). The CDR3 is made up of 15 amino acids. V was cut by 4 bases and J by 4 bases, with 14 bases left in between. The CDR3 here is CASSSSGRINQPQHF. The CDR3 DNA reads as TGTGCCAGCAGCTCCTCGGGACGGATTAATCAGCCCCAGCATTTT.

V usage is TRBV19 and J usage is TRBJ2-1; TRBD2 matches at 9 bases. Germline trimming cut 7 bases from V and 6 bases from J; bases unmatched to any gene: 10. The CDR3 extends over 15 amino acids. Germline V gene sequence: CDR1 LNHDA, CDR2 SQIVND (reference sequence). The CDR3 spells CASNVGLAGRNEQFF. The CDR3 bases are TGTGCCAGTAACGTCGGGCTAGCGGGACGCAATGAGCAGTTCTTC.

This rearrangement joins TRBV28 to TRBJ1-2; 10 bases line up with TRBD1. J lost 7 bases, V lost 7 bases, and 6 bases had no gene match. This CDR3 has 13 amino acids. From germline, CDR1 is MDHEN and CDR2 SYDVKM. The CDR3 loop is CASKTGGMTGYTF. CDR3 nucleotides: TGTGCCAGCAAGACAGGGGGCATGACTGGCTACACCTTC.

In its sample, this clone was seen a few times. J is TRBJ1-1 and V is TRBV5-8; D not resolved. V gave up 0 bases and J gave up 0 bases, with 9 bases separating them. CDR1 SGHTS and CDR2 YDEGEE come from the germline V gene. This CDR3 has 15 amino acids. CDR3 amino acids: CASSLEAEMNTEAFF. The CDR3 DNA reads as TGTGCCAGCAGCTTGGAAGCGGAGATGAACACTGAAGCTTTCTTT.

V gene TRBV11-3 combines with J gene TRBJ2-1; 10 positions match TRBD2. V trimming: 2 bases; J trimming: 7 bases; junction bases outside the gene matches: 8. The CDR3 loop spans 16 amino acids. The germline CDR1 and CDR2 sequences are SGHNT and YENEEA. In DNA form, the CDR3 reads TGTGCCAGCAGCTTATCAGCGGGAGGGTTCTCGAATGAGCAGTTCTTC. This gives the protein CASSLSAGGFSNEQFF.

As to this clone: This CDR3 is also generated by other DNA sequences in the sample. The chain uses TRBV5-4 and TRBJ2-1, with 7 bases identical to TRBD2. CDR1 is SGHNT and CDR2 is YYREEE in the germline V gene (reference sequence). The CDR3 loop spans 15 amino acids. V gave up 1 base and J gave up 2 bases; unmatched junction bases: 3. In DNA, the CDR3 is TGTGCCAGCAGCTTGACGAGCGGGGCCTACAATGAGCAGTTCTTC. Translating it yields CASSLTSGAYNEQFF.

This clone was seen only a few times. This chain connects TRBV5-5 to TRBJ2-1; no definite D call. V was trimmed by 1 base and J by 0 bases, leaving 5 bases between them. This CDR3 has 14 residues. Per the germline V gene, CDR1 is SGHKS and CDR2 is YYEKEE (reference sequence). This CDR3 is CASSLLASYNEQFF. The CDR3 DNA follows: TGTGCCAGCAGCTTGTTGGCCTCCTACAATGAGCAGTTCTTC.

This rearrangement joins TRBV7-2 to TRBJ2-1; unclear D gene. Germline lookup yields CDR1 SGHTA and CDR2 FQGNSA. Trimming removed 1 base from V and 1 base from J, with 8 bases in between. The CDR3 spans 15 residues. Written as DNA, the CDR3 is TGTGCCAGCAGCTTAGAAGTTCGGTCCTACAATGAGCAGTTCTTC. Translation: CASSLEVRSYNEQFF.

The chain uses TRBV4-3 and TRBJ2-3, with D hard to call. Germline assignment: CDR1 LGHNA and CDR2 YSLEER. The CDR3 loop spans 17 amino acids. The V and J ends lost 1 base and 0 bases respectively, with 14 bases between them. CDR3 nucleotide sequence: TGCGCCAGCAGCCAAGGCGACAATTGGCCAAGCACAGATACGCAGTATTTT. It is translated as CASSQGDNWPSTDTQYF.

This clone has more than one count but fewer than ten. The J gene is TRBJ1-1, the V gene TRBV7-9; D call uncertain. Trimming cost V 6 bases and J 4 bases, with 15 bases left between them. The germline gives CDR1 SEHNR, CDR2 FQNEAQ (reference sequence). This CDR3 contains 14 residues. The CDR3: CASSLTGSATEAFF. The CDR3 DNA follows: TGTGCCAGCAGTCTCACCGGGTCGGCCACTGAAGCTTTCTTT.

Only one count was recorded for this clone. V gene TRBV7-2 combines with J gene TRBJ1-1, with D tentatively TRBD1 (5 bases). Germline lookup yields CDR1 SGHTA and CDR2 FQGNSA. This CDR3 is 13 amino acids long. V lost 8 bases and J lost 1, with 11 bases in between. CDR3 region: CASGHSRNTEAFF. The DNA of the CDR3 is TGTGCCAGCGGACATTCGAGGAACACTGAAGCTTTCTTT.